This entry features one TCR beta chain sequence. The antigen is undetermined. Per the germline V gene, CDR1 is SNHLY and CDR2 is FYNNEI. V trimming: 6 bases; J trimming: 10 bases; junction bases outside the gene matches: 14. The CDR3 totals 16 residues. The data were produced by immunoSEQ multiplex PCR, yet TCRdb's version contains in-frame clones alone and is incomplete. The sample lists tens of thousands of clones, 70% to 90% seen once, with around 2.5% in the top ten. The sample belongs to a study of graft-versus-host responses after intestinal transplantation. About the study: All recipients got anti-thymocyte globulin induction, then tacrolimus and steroids for 2 to 4 years. Notes on the study in general: Analysis identified GvH clones in recipient marrow, with some appearing first in ileum or blood. Early post-transplant declines in HvG were associated with peak levels of circulating GvH clones.

The chain uses TRBV2 and TRBJ2-1, with 11 bases aligning to TRBD2. This receptor was taken from a human donor who received an intestinal transplant. This specimen was unstimulated CD8+ T cells sorted from spleen or lymph node cells, taken before intestinal transplant. CDR3 in amino acids: CASSRSTSGGPGEQFF. CDR3 DNA sequence: TGTGCCAGCAGCCGGAGCACTAGCGGGGGACCTGGGGAGCAGTTCTTC.